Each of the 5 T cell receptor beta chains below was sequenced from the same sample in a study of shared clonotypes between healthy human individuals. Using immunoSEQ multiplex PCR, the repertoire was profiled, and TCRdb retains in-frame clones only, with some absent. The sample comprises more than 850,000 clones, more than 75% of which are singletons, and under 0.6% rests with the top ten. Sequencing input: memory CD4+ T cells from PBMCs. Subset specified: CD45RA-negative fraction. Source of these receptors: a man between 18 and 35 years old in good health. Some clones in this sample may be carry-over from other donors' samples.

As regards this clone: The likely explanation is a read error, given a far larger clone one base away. Here the CDR3 reads CACQGLAGRPREQYF. DNA of the CDR3: TGTGCCTGCCAGGGACTAGCGGGAAGGCCGAGAGAGCAGTACTTC. V usage is TRBV30 and J usage is TRBJ2-7; 13 nucleotides line up with TRBD2. After removal of 6 bases from V and 7 bases from J, the junction contained 12 bases not matched to a gene. Germline V gene data show CDR1 as GTSNPN and CDR2 as SVGIG (reference sequence). This CDR3 is built from 15 residues.

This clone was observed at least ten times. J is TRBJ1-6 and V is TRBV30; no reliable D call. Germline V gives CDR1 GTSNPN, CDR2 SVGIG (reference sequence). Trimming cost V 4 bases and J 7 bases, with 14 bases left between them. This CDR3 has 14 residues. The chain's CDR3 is CAWTIGDRNSPLHF. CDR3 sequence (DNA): TGTGCCTGGACGATCGGGGATCGGAATTCACCCCTCCACTTT.

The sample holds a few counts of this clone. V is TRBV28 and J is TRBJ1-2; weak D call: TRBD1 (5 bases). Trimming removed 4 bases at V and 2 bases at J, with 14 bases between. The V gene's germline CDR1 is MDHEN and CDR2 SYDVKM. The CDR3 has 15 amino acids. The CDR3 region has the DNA TGTGCCAGCAGTTGGGCCGGGACCGTCAACTATGGCTACACCTTC. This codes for CASSWAGTVNYGYTF.

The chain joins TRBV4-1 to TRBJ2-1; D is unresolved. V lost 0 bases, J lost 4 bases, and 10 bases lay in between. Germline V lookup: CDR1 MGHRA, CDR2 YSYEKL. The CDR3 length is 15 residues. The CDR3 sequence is CASSQDSGLYNEQFF. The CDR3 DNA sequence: TGCGCCAGCAGCCAAGATTCCGGGCTTTACAATGAGCAGTTCTTC.

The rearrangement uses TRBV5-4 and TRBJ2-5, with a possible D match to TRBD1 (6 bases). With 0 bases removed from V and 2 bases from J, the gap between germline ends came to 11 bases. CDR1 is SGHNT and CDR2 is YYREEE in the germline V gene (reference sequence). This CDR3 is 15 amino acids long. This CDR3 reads CASSLGGQMQETQYF. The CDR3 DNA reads TGTGCCAGCAGCTTGGGGGGGCAGATGCAAGAGACCCAGTACTTC.